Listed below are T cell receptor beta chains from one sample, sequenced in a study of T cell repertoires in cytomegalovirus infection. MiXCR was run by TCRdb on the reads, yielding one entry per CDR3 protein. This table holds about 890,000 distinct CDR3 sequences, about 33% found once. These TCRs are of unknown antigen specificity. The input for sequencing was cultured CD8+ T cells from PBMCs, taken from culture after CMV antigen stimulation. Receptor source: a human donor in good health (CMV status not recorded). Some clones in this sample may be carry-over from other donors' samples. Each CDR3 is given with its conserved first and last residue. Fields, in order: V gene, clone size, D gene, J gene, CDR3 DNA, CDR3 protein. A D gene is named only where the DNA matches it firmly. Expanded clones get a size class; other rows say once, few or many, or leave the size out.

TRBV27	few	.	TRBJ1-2	TGTGCCAGCAGTTTTACCGGACTCAACTATGGCTACACCTTC	CASSFTGLNYGYTF
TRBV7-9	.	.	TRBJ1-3	TGTGCCAGCGTGGGGGACACCATATATTTT	CASVGDTIYF
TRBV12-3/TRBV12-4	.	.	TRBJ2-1	TGTGCCAGCAGATCAGCGAATGAGCAGTTCTTC	CASRSANEQFF
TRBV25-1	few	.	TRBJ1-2	TGTGCCAGCAGTGAAATAGGGGAGGGCGGTCGGTATGGCTACACCTTC	CASSEIGEGGRYGYTF
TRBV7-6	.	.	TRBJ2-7	TGTGCCAGCAGCTTTTCAGGGATTAGGGAGCAGTACTTC	CASSFSGIREQYF
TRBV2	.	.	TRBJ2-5	TGTGCCAGCAGTGAACGGGCAGGGTTTCGAGAGACCCAGTACTTC	CASSERAGFRETQYF
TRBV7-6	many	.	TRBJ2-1	TGTGCCAGCAGCCTGGGGGTGACATCCTACAATGAGCAGTTCTTC	CASSLGVTSYNEQFF
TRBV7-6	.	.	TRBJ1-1	TGTGCCAGCAGCCCCTCCTCCGGTCCAAACAATTTAATGAACACTGAAGCTTTCTTT	CASSPSSGPNNLMNTEAFF
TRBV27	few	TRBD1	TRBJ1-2	TGTGCCAGCAGTACTCGACAGGGTCCTAACTATGGCTACACCTTC	CASSTRQGPNYGYTF
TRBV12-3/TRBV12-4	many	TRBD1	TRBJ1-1	TGTGCCAGCAGTTCAGGGGGAGGGATGAACACTGAAGCTTTCTTT	CASSSGGGMNTEAFF
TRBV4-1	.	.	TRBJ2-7	TGCGCCAGCAGCCCGAGGGGTCACGAGCAGTACTTC	CASSPRGHEQYF
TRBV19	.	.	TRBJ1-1	TGTGCCAGTAGTATAGATGGGGCAGGGACGATAACGAACACTGAAGCTTTCTTT	CASSIDGAGTITNTEAFF
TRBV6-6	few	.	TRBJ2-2	TGTGCCAGCAGATTGGGGTCCACAGGGTCCGGGGAGCTGTTTTTT	CASRLGSTGSGELFF
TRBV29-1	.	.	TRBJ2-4	TGCAGCGTTTTCGGAAAAAACATTCAGTACTTC	CSVFGKNIQYF
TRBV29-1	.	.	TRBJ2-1	TGCAGCGTTGAAACAGGGCCCAATTACAATGAGCAGTTCTTC	CSVETGPNYNEQFF
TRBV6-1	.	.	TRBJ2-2	TGTGCCAGCAGTGACGGTACATTTAACACCGGGGAGCTGTTTTTT	CASSDGTFNTGELFF
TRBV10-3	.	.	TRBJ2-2	TGTGCCATCACCCGGACAGGAGGGACCGGGGAGCTGTTTTTT	CAITRTGGTGELFF
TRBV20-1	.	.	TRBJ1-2	TGCAGTGCCCCGGGACCCAGGAAGGACTATGGCTACACCTTC	CSAPGPRKDYGYTF